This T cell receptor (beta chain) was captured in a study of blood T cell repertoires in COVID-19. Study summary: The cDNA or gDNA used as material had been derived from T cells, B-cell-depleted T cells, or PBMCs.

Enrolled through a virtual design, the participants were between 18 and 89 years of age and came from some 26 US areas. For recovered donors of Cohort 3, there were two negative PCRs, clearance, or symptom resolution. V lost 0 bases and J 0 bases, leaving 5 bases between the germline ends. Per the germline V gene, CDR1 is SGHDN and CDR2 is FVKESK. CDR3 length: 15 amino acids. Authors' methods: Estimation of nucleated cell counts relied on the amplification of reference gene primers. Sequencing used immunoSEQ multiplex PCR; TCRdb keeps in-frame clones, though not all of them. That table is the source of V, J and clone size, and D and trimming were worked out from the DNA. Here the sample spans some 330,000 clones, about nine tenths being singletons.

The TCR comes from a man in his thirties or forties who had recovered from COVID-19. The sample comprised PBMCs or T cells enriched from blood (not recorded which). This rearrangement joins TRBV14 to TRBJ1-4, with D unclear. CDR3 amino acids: CASSQDRATNEKLFF. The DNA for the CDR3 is TGTGCCAGCAGCCAAGACCGAGCAACTAATGAAAAACTGTTTTTT.